This T cell receptor beta chain was found in a study of radiotherapy plus CTLA-4 blockade in lung cancer. The V and J ends lost 5 bases and 4 bases, in that order; junction bases with no gene match: 7. This CDR3 region has 15 residues. Germline values: CDR1 MNHEY, CDR2 SVGAGI. Produced via immunoSEQ multiplex PCR; TCRdb's table is partial and in-frame only. The data show more than 90,000 clones, about 80% seen once. Material: peripheral blood, obtained from a patient treated with radiotherapy plus ipilimumab. The TCR originated in a human donor with non-small cell lung cancer that progressed on radiotherapy plus ipilimumab. Some clones in this sample may be carry-over from other donors' samples. This sequence joins TRBV6-5 and TRBJ2-1, with 8 bases fitting TRBD2. The CDR3 coding sequence is TGTGCCAGCAGTGCCCCGCGGGGGGCATACAATGAGCAGTTCTTC. Its protein is CASSAPRGAYNEQFF.